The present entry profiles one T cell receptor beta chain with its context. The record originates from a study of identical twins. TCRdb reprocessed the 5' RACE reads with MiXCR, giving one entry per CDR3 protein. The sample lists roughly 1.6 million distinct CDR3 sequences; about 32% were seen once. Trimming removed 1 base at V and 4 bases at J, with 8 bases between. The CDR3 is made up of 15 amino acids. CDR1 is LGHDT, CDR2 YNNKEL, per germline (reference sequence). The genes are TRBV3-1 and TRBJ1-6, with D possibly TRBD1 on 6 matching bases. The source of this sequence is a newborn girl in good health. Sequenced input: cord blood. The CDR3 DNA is TGTGCCAGCAGCCAAGGGACAGAATATAATTCACCCCTCCACTTT. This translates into CASSQGTEYNSPLHF.